These 23 T cell receptor beta chains share one sample of origin, sequenced in a study of type 1 regulatory T cells. TCRdb ran MiXCR on the reads and lists one entry per CDR3 protein. The sample holds 60,000 to 80,000 distinct CDR3 sequences; around 57% are singletons and the top ten take 7.6%. These TCRs are of unknown antigen specificity. Input material: cultured T cells, either the whole culture or a sorted T cell fraction (not recorded which). Subset of the sample: Tr1-enriched cell product generated in vitro against host alloantigens. Receptors originate from a human donor in good health.

The V and J genes are TRBV28 and TRBJ1-5; a possible D gene is TRBD1 (5 bases). The CDR3 has 12 amino acids. Germline CDR1 MDHEN, CDR2 SYDVKM. V gave up 8 bases and J gave up 2 bases, with 7 bases separating them. Here the CDR3 DNA reads TGTGCCAGCGTCAGGGGCAATCAGCCCCAGCATTTT. This translates into CASVRGNQPQHF.

The chain is built from TRBV4-1 and TRBJ1-1; TRBD1 might be the D (5 bases). V was shortened by 0 bases and J by 5 bases, with 13 bases between the two germline ends. Germline values: CDR1 MGHRA, CDR2 YSYEKL. The CDR3 runs 15 residues. CDR3 sequence (DNA): TGCGCCAGCAGCCAAGACGGGGGTCGGAAGACTGAAGCTTTCTTT. The encoded protein is CASSQDGGRKTEAFF.

The chain links TRBV20-1 to TRBJ1-1; D is unclear. This CDR3 region has 13 residues. Trimming shortened V by 0 bases and J by 4 bases, and 9 bases separated the two germline ends. The germline V gene has CDR1 DFQATT and CDR2 SNEGSKA (reference sequence). CDR3 nucleotides: TGCAGTGCTAGAGATTATGGCAGCACTGAAGCTTTCTTT. Translation: CSARDYGSTEAFF.

This clonotype was found a few times. The chain is built from TRBV6-2 or TRBV6-3 and TRBJ1-1; 9 bases are shared with TRBD1. From germline, CDR1 is MNHEY and CDR2 SVGEGT. The CDR3 consists of 14 residues. V was clipped by 4 bases and J by 4 bases; unmatched bases: 4. The CDR3 DNA is TGTGCCAGCAGTTGGGGACAGGGAGGCACTGAAGCTTTCTTT. Amino acid sequence: CASSWGQGGTEAFF.

The J gene is TRBJ1-5, the V gene TRBV24-1; D remains unclear. Germline values: CDR1 KGHDR, CDR2 SFDVKD. V gave up 1 base and J gave up 4 bases, with 7 bases separating them. There are 14 residues in the CDR3. CDR3 region: CATSDFTSNQPQHF. The CDR3 DNA reads TGTGCCACCAGTGATTTTACGAGTAATCAGCCCCAGCATTTT.

The rearrangement links TRBV20-1 to TRBJ2-1; 7 bases map to TRBD2. The V segment lost 5 bases and the J segment 14 bases; nucleotides outside the gene matches: 9. The CDR3 runs 11 residues. Germline CDR1 is DFQATT and CDR2 is SNEGSKA (reference sequence). Here the CDR3 DNA reads TGCAGTGCTGCCAACCGGGGGGTCGAGTTCTTC. Its translation is CSAANRGVEFF.

This clonotype has more than one count but fewer than ten. V and J are TRBV20-1 and TRBJ2-3, with 9 bases identical to TRBD2. Per germline, CDR1 DFQATT and CDR2 SNEGSKA (reference sequence). The J segment lost 3 bases and the V segment lost 3 bases, leaving 7 bases of the junction unmatched. This CDR3 spans 15 amino acids. The CDR3 protein is CSASWREGWTDTQYF. CDR3 sequence (DNA): TGCAGTGCTAGCTGGCGGGAGGGCTGGACAGATACGCAGTATTTT.

V gene TRBV12-3 or TRBV12-4 combines with J gene TRBJ2-7; no firm D call. Trimming left V 4 bases short and J 0 bases short, with 13 bases between. This CDR3 is 15 amino acids long. CDR3 region: CASSSWAWSSYEQYF. The CDR3 nucleotides are TGTGCCAGCAGTTCGTGGGCGTGGAGCTCCTACGAGCAGTACTTC.

This chain uses TRBV7-2 with TRBJ2-4; a possible D gene is TRBD1 (6 bases). In germline, CDR1 is SGHTA, CDR2 FQGNSA. Trimming removed 7 bases at V and 5 bases at J, with 18 bases between. CDR3 length equals 15 residues. The CDR3 DNA reads TGTGCCAGCACCCGCGCCCAGGGGAGCCAAAACATTCAGTACTTC. It yields the protein CASTRAQGSQNIQYF.

The V gene is TRBV5-1, the J gene TRBJ2-6; TRBD2 matches at 9 bases. CDR3 length: 17 amino acids. Trimming took 4 bases from V and 4 from J; bases not matched to a gene: 9. Germline V CDR1 and CDR2: SGHRS, YFSETQ. The CDR3 region has the DNA TGCGCCAGCAGCGCTTCTAGCGGGGTGGGGGGGGCCAACGTCCTGACTTTC. Residues: CASSASSGVGGANVLTF.

CDR3 bases: TGTGCCAGCAGTGATTTGGCGTGGGTACAGGGACGTAACTACGAGCAGTACTTC. It yields the protein CASSDLAWVQGRNYEQYF. This sequence joins TRBV2 and TRBJ2-7, with a tentative D call TRBD1 (6 bases). CDR3 length: 18 residues. Germline V lookup: CDR1 SNHLY, CDR2 FYNNEI. V lost 3 bases and J 3 bases, leaving 24 bases between the germline ends.

V usage is TRBV2 and J usage is TRBJ2-5; the D gene is possibly TRBD1 (5 bases). This CDR3 contains 13 residues. The germline V gene has CDR1 SNHLY and CDR2 FYNNEI. Trimming left V 6 bases short and J 5 bases short, with 13 bases between. The CDR3 DNA reads as TGTGCCAGCAGGCGAGACAGAGTGGAGACCCAGTACTTC. This translates into CASRRDRVETQYF.

This clonotype has just one count. The chain joins TRBV7-2 to TRBJ2-7, with D perhaps given as TRBD1 or TRBD2 (5 bases each). With 1 base removed from V and 3 bases from J, the gap between germline ends came to 13 bases. This CDR3 has 15 residues. Germline-derived CDR1 and CDR2 are SGHTA and FQGNSA. CDR3 in DNA: TGTGCCAGCAGCTTAGGACGGGGCAACCTCTACGAGCAGTACTTC. This codes for CASSLGRGNLYEQYF.

The chain carries TRBV12-3 or TRBV12-4 and TRBJ2-2; unclear D gene. There are 12 residues in the CDR3. With 7 bases removed from V and 3 bases from J, the gap between germline ends came to 6 bases. CDR3 sequence: CASTQYTGELFF. The CDR3 DNA reads TGTGCCAGCACTCAATACACCGGGGAGCTGTTTTTT.

The chain carries TRBV20-1 and TRBJ1-1, with TRBD1 identical over 9 bases. The CDR3 extends over 13 amino acids. From germline, CDR1 is DFQATT and CDR2 SNEGSKA (reference sequence). The V and J ends lost 6 bases and 7 bases, in that order; junction bases with no gene match: 9. CDR3 bases: TGCAGTGCCCTGGACAGGGGCGTAGATGAAGCTTTCTTT. Translation: CSALDRGVDEAFF.

The genes are TRBV6-4 and TRBJ2-6; D might be TRBD1 (5 bases). The CDR3 covers 17 residues. CDR1 is MRHNA, CDR2 SNTAGT, per germline. Trimming removed 0 bases at V and 1 base at J, with 10 bases between. The CDR3 nucleotides are TGTGCCAGCAGTGACTCCGCACCAGGGTCTGGGGCCAACGTCCTGACTTTC. Its translation: CASSDSAPGSGANVLTF.

The chain links TRBV4-1 to TRBJ2-7, with a weak D call TRBD1 (6 bases). V lost 3 bases, J lost 7 bases, and 19 bases lay in between. Per germline, CDR1 MGHRA and CDR2 YSYEKL. The CDR3 sequence is 15 residues long. CDR3 in DNA: TGCGCCAGCAGCCAGTCCCGGGACATCCCTTGGGAGCAGTACTTC. Protein sequence: CASSQSRDIPWEQYF.

The chain joins TRBV6-2 or TRBV6-3 to TRBJ2-7; D may match TRBD1 or TRBD2 (5 bases each). The V end was cut by 6 bases, the J end by 2 bases, with 14 bases between. CDR1 and CDR2 from the germline V gene are MNHEY and SVGEGT. This CDR3 region has 14 residues. The CDR3 protein is CASRGRGETYEQYF. CDR3 bases: TGTGCCAGCAGGGGAAGAGGGGAAACCTACGAGCAGTACTTC.

This sequence joins TRBV20-1 and TRBJ2-5, with D possibly called TRBD1 or TRBD2 (5 bases each). V dropped 5 bases and J dropped 4 bases, with 14 bases sitting between them. CDR3 length: 13 residues. From germline, CDR1 is DFQATT and CDR2 SNEGSKA (reference sequence). The CDR3 region has the DNA TGCAGTGCTGGCAACCAGGGAGCAGAGACCCAGTACTTC. Translated: CSAGNQGAETQYF.

This clonotype was recorded once. The CDR3 nucleotides read TGTGCCTGGAGTGTACAGGCCGAACATGGCTACACCTTC. Residues: CAWSVQAEHGYTF. The chain uses TRBV30 and TRBJ1-2, with D perhaps TRBD1 (5 bases). CDR1 and CDR2 (germline): GTSNPN, SVGIG (reference sequence). CDR3 size: 13 residues. V gave up 0 bases and J gave up 6 bases, with 11 bases separating them.

The chain couples TRBV5-1 to TRBJ2-1; 7 nucleotides agree with TRBD2. The CDR3 consists of 17 residues. V was clipped by 4 bases and J by 0 bases; unmatched bases: 10. CDR1 is SGHRS, CDR2 YFSETQ, per germline. The CDR3 spells CASSTRGSSGSYNEQFF. The CDR3 nucleotides are TGCGCCAGCAGCACCCGTGGTTCTAGCGGCTCCTACAATGAGCAGTTCTTC. The full variable domain, completed using reference TRBV5-1 and TRBJ2-1, is KAGVTQTPRYLIKTRGQQVTLSCSPISGHRSVSWYQQTPGQGLQFLFEYFSETQRNKGNFPGRFSGRQFSNSRSEMNVSTLELGDSALYLCASSTRGSSGSYNEQFFGPGTRLTVL.

This clonotype was counted a few times. The chain joins TRBV18 to TRBJ1-1, with 7 bases fitting TRBD1. Germline CDR1 KGHSH, CDR2 LQKENI. The CDR3 sequence is 14 residues long. V shed 2 bases and J 6 bases; nucleotides not matched to a gene: 6. Written as DNA, the CDR3 is TGTGCCAGCTCACCAACCGGGACAGTCCCTGAAGCTTTCTTT. This gives the protein CASSPTGTVPEAFF.

The chain couples TRBV5-1 to TRBJ2-7, with D possibly being TRBD2 (6 bases). Germline lookup yields CDR1 SGHRS and CDR2 YFSETQ. The V and J ends lost 1 base and 4 bases respectively, with 15 bases between them. The CDR3 length is 15 residues. In DNA form, the CDR3 reads TGCGCCAGCAGCTTGCAAGGAGAGCGGGCTTACGAGCAGTACTTC. It encodes CASSLQGERAYEQYF.